This TCR beta chain is drawn from a study of shared clonotypes between healthy human individuals. Evenly divided among several immunoSEQ plates was the genomic DNA of each subset. Some clones are missing from TCRdb's copy, which holds only in-frame ones; the method was immunoSEQ multiplex PCR. The sample includes some 530,000 clones, around four fifths of them seen just once. Germline assignment: CDR1 MNHEY and CDR2 SMNVEV (reference sequence). The CDR3 spans 17 residues. J was trimmed by 7 bases and V by 5 bases; bases with no gene match: 14. The gene calls are TRBV27 and TRBJ2-5; 12 bases line up with TRBD1. Sequencing was performed on PBMCs. The clonotype originates from a woman aged 35 to 49 in good health. Some clones in this sample may be carry-over from other donors' samples. The CDR3 sequence: CASSPLGTGGRSGTQYF. In nucleotides, the CDR3 is TGTGCCAGCAGTCCTTTGGGGACAGGGGGCAGGAGCGGGACCCAGTACTTC.